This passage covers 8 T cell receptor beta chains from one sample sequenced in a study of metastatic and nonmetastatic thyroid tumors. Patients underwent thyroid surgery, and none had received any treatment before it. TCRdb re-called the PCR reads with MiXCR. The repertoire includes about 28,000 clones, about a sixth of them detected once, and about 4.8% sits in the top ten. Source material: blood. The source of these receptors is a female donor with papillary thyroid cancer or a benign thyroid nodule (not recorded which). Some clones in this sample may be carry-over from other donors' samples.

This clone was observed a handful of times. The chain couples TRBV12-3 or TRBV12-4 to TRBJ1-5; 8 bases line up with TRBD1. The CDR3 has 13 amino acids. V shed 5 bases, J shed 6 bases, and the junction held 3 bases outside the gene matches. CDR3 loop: CASSPDRVQPQHF. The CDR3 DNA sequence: TGTGCCAGCAGTCCGGACAGGGTTCAGCCCCAGCATTTT.

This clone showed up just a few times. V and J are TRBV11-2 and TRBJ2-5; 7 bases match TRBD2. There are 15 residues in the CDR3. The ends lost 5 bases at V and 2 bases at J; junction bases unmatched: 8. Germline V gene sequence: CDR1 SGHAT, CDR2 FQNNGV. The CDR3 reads CASSRGVASQETQYF. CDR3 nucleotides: TGTGCCAGCAGCCGGGGGGTAGCGTCGCAAGAGACCCAGTACTTC.

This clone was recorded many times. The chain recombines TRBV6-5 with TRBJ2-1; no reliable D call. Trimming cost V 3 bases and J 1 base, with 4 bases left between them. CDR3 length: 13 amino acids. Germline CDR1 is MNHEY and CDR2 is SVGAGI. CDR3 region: CASSYKSYNEQFF. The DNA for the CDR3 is TGTGCCAGCAGTTATAAATCCTACAATGAGCAGTTCTTC.

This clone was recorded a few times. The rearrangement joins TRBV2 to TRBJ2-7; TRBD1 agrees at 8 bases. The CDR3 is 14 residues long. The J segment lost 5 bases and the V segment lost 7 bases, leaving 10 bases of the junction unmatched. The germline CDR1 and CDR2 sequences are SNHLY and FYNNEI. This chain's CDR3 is CASTLRDRYDEQYF. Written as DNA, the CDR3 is TGTGCCAGCACCCTCCGGGACAGGTACGACGAGCAGTACTTC.

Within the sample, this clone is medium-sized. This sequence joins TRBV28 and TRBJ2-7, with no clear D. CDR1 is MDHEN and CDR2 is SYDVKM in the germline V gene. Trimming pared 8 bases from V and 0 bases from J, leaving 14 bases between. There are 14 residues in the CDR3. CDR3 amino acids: CASGPGRNSYEQYF. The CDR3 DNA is TGTGCCAGCGGTCCAGGACGCAACTCCTACGAGCAGTACTTC. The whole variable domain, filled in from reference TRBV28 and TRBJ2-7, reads DVKVTQSSRYLVKRTGEKVFLECVQDMDHENMFWYRQDPGLGLRLIYFSYDVKMKEKGDIPEGYSVSREKKERFSLILESASTNQTSMYLCASGPGRNSYEQYFGPGTRLTVT.

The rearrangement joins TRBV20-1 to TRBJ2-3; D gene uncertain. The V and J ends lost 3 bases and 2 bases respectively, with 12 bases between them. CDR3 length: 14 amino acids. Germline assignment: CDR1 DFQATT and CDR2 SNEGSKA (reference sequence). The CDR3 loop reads CSASWPVSTDTQYF. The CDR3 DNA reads TGCAGTGCTAGTTGGCCAGTTTCCACAGATACGCAGTATTTT.

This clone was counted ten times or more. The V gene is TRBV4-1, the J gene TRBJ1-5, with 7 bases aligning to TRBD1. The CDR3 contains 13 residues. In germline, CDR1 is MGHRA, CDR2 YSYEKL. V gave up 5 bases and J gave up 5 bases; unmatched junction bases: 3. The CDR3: CASSSRGDQPQHF. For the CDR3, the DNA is TGCGCCAGCAGCAGCAGGGGGGATCAGCCCCAGCATTTT.

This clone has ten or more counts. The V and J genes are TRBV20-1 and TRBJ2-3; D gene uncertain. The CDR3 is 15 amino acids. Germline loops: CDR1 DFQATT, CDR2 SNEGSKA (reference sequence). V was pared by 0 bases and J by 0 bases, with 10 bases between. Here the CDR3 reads CSARDRVTSTDTQYF. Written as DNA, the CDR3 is TGCAGTGCTAGAGATCGAGTCACTAGCACAGATACGCAGTATTTT.